The clone carrying this T cell receptor (beta chain) was observed a few times. Indicated time point: patch test 1, 2 weeks after DPC sensitization. The treatment was: therapeutic diphenylcyclopropenone sensitization with weekly scalp DPC. The sample originates from a study of human T cells and chemical hapten exposure. The wider study: The patients, most of them female, presented with alopecia areata, totalis or universalis.

TCRdb reanalysed the RACE reads using MiXCR and keeps one entry per CDR3 protein. The sample carries about 120,000 distinct CDR3 sequences, roughly 13% recorded once. Germline CDR1 DFQATT, CDR2 SNEGSKA (reference sequence). This CDR3 is 13 amino acids long. V lost 4 bases, J lost 4 bases, and 14 bases lay in between. The rearrangement joins TRBV20-1 to TRBJ2-7; a possible D gene is TRBD1 (5 bases). This sequence was found in a man aged 18 to 35 with alopecia areata. Some clones in this sample may be carry-over from other donors' samples. The specimen was whole blood, collected in connection with sensitization to the hapten diphenylcyclopropenone (DPC). In DNA, the CDR3 is TGCAGTGCTAAGGGGATTTCAAATTACGAGCAGTACTTC. Protein product: CSAKGISNYEQYF.